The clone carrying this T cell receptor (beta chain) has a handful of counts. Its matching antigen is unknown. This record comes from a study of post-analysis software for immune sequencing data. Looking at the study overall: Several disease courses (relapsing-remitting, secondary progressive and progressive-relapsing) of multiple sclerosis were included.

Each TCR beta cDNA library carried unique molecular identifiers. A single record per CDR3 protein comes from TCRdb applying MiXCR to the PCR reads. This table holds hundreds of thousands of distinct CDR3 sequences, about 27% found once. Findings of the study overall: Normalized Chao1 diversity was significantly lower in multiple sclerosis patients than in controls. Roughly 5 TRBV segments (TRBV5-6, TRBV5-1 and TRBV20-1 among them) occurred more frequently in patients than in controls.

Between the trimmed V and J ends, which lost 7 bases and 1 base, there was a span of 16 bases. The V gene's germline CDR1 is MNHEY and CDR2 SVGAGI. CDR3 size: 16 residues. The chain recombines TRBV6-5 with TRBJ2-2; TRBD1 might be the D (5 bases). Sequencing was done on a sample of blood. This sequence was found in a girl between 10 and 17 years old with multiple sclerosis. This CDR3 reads CASTEIPTGNTGELFF. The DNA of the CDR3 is TGTGCCAGCACCGAGATTCCCACAGGGAACACCGGGGAGCTGTTTTTT.